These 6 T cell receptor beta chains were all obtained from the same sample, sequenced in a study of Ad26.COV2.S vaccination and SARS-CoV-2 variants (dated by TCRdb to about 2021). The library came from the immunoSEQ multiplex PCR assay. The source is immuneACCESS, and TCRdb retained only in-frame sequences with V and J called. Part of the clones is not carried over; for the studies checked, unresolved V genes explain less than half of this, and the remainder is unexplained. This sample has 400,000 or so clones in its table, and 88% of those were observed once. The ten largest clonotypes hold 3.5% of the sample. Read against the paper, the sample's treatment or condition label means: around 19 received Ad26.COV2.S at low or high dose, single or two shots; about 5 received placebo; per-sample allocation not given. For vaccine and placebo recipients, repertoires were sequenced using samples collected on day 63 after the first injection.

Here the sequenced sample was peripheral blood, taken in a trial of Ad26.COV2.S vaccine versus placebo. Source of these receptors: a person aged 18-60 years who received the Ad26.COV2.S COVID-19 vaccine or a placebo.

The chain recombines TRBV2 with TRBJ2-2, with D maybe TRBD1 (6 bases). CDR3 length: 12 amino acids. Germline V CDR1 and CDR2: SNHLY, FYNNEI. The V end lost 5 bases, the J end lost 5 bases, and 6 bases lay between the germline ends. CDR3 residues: CASSRGTGELFF. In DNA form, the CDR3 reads TGTGCCAGCAGTAGGGGGACCGGGGAGCTGTTTTTT. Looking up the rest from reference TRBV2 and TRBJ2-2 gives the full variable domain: EPEVTQTPSHQVTQMGQEVILRCVPISNHLYFYWYRQILGQKVEFLVSFYNNEISEKSEIFDDQFSVERPDGSNFTLKIRSTKLEDSAMYFCASSRGTGELFFGEGSRLTVL.

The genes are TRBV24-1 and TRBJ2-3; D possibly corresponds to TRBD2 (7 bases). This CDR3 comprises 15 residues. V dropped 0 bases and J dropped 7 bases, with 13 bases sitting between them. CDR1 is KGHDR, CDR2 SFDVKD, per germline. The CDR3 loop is CATSDLLGGANTQYF. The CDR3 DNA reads TGTGCCACCAGTGATTTGTTGGGGGGGGCAAATACGCAGTATTTT.

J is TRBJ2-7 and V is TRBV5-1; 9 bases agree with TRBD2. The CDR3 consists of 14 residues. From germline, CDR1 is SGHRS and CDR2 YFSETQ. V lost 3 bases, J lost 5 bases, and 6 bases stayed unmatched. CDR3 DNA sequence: TGCGCCAGCAGCTCAGCGGGGGGCAACCACGAGCAGTACTTC. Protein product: CASSSAGGNHEQYF.

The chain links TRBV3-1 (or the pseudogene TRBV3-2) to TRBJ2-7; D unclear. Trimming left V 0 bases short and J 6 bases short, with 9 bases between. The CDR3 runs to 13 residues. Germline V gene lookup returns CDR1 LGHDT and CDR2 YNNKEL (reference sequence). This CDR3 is CASSQDAGSEQYF. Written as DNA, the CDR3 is TGTGCCAGCAGCCAAGATGCAGGCAGCGAGCAGTACTTC.

CDR3 loop: CAWSPQTEAFF. Written as DNA, the CDR3 is TGTGCCTGGAGCCCCCAGACTGAAGCTTTCTTT. The chain couples TRBV30 to TRBJ1-1; D is ambiguous. The CDR3 totals 11 residues. The V and J ends lost 3 bases and 5 bases respectively, with 7 bases between them. The germline V gene encodes CDR1 GTSNPN and CDR2 SVGIG (reference sequence).

The CDR3 nucleotides are TGTGCCAGCAGTTACTCGAGGGGAAAGGGCTACACCTTC. Its translation is CASSYSRGKGYTF. The V gene is TRBV6-5, the J gene TRBJ1-2; D possibly corresponds to TRBD1 (5 bases). Germline V CDR1 and CDR2: MNHEY, SVGAGI. With 0 bases removed from V and 8 bases from J, the gap between germline ends came to 10 bases. The CDR3 spans 13 residues.